A selection of T cell receptor beta chains follows, all from one sample in a study of blood T cell repertoires in COVID-19. This table comes from immunoSEQ multiplex PCR, and its TCRdb copy is limited to in-frame clones, with some not included. This table has roughly 280,000 clones, approximately 86% appearing once. The sequenced material came from peripheral blood. The receptors stem from a man aged 25-45 years with active or convalescent COVID-19. The CDR3 runs from the conserved cysteine through the conserved F or W. A D gene is named only where the DNA matches it firmly. Only some rows state a clone size, as once, few, many or a class for expanded clones.

size: once; V: TRBV5-1; J: TRBJ1-1; D: TRBD1; DNA: TGCGCCAGCAGCATGGGACGGACAGGACCGAACACTGAAGCTTTCTTT; CDR3: CASSMGRTGPNTEAFF
size: few; V: TRBV11-2; J: TRBJ2-5; D: TRBD1; DNA: TGTGCCAGCAGCTTATTTCCAGGGACAGACCAAGAGACCCAGTACTTC; CDR3: CASSLFPGTDQETQYF
size: -; V: TRBV2; J: TRBJ2-3; D: TRBD1; DNA: TGTGCCAGCAATCAGGACAGGTCTTCAGATACGCAGTATTTT; CDR3: CASNQDRSSDTQYF
size: once; V: TRBV27; J: TRBJ1-4; D: TRBD1; DNA: TGTGCCAGCAGTTTATTACAGGGGGCTAATGAAAAACTGTTTTTT; CDR3: CASSLLQGANEKLFF
size: few; V: TRBV20-1; J: TRBJ2-7; D: TRBD2; DNA: TGCAGTGCAAGTACCTCCCGCGGGGGGGTATACGAGCAGTACTTC; CDR3: CSASTSRGGVYEQYF
size: -; V: TRBV18; J: TRBJ1-3; D: -; DNA: TGTGCCAGCTCACCCCTAGACTGGGACACCGGAAACACCATATATTTT; CDR3: CASSPLDWDTGNTIYF
size: -; V: TRBV7-8; J: TRBJ1-2; D: TRBD1; DNA: TGTGCCAGCAGCTTAAGGCGAGGCGGGACAGGGGGCGATGGCTACACCTTC; CDR3: CASSLRRGGTGGDGYTF
size: -; V: TRBV7-2; J: TRBJ1-5; D: -; DNA: TGTGCCAGCAGCGCCGCAGGTTTAAGCAATCAGCCCCAGCATTTT; CDR3: CASSAAGLSNQPQHF
size: -; V: TRBV2; J: TRBJ2-7; D: -; DNA: TGTGCCAGCAGTGAACGGCAGGTCTCCTACGAGCAGTACTTC; CDR3: CASSERQVSYEQYF
size: once; V: TRBV30; J: TRBJ2-7; D: TRBD1; DNA: TGTGCCTGGAGTGTACAACAGGGGGCGTACGAGCAGTACTTC; CDR3: CAWSVQQGAYEQYF
size: -; V: TRBV19; J: TRBJ1-2; D: -; DNA: TGTGCCAGTACTGAACAGGACTATGGCTACACCTTC; CDR3: CASTEQDYGYTF
size: -; V: TRBV12-3/TRBV12-4; J: TRBJ2-1; D: TRBD2; DNA: TGTGCCTCGGGGGGGAGAGAGAATGAGCAGTTCTTC; CDR3: CASGGRENEQFF
size: -; V: TRBV2; J: TRBJ2-2; D: TRBD1; DNA: TGTGCCAGCAGTTCCGGACAGGGCAGCGGGGAGCTGTTTTTT; CDR3: CASSSGQGSGELFF
size: -; V: TRBV7-2; J: TRBJ2-5; D: TRBD1; DNA: TGTGCCAGCAGCTTACTGGGACAGTCACAAGAGACCCAGTACTTC; CDR3: CASSLLGQSQETQYF
size: -; V: TRBV7-8; J: TRBJ1-3; D: TRBD1; DNA: TGTGCCAGCAGCCAACAGGGACAGGGAATGCCTGGAAACACCATATATTTT; CDR3: CASSQQGQGMPGNTIYF
size: -; V: TRBV20-1; J: TRBJ1-1; D: -; DNA: TGCAGTGCAGACTTGAACACTGAAGCTTTCTTT; CDR3: CSADLNTEAFF
size: -; V: TRBV6-6; J: TRBJ1-6; D: -; DNA: TGTGCCAGCGCGGGGGGGAATTATAATTCACCCCTCCACTTT; CDR3: CASAGGNYNSPLHF
size: few; V: TRBV14; J: TRBJ1-6; D: TRBD1; DNA: TGTGCCAGCAGACAGGGGCGGAATAATTCACCCCTCCACTTT; CDR3: CASRQGRNNSPLHF
size: -; V: TRBV19; J: TRBJ2-7; D: -; DNA: TGTGCCAGTAGTATTCAGGGTTTGAACGAGCAGTACTTC; CDR3: CASSIQGLNEQYF
size: -; V: TRBV29-1; J: TRBJ2-2; D: -; DNA: TGCAGCGTTGTCGGTTTGGGGCAAGTCACCGGGGAGCTGTTTTTT; CDR3: CSVVGLGQVTGELFF
size: -; V: TRBV28; J: TRBJ1-3; D: -; DNA: TGTGCCAGCAGTTTATTCTTGGACACAGGAAACACCATATATTTT; CDR3: CASSLFLDTGNTIYF
size: few; V: TRBV30; J: TRBJ2-5; D: TRBD1; DNA: TGTGCCTGGAGCCGTACAGGGGTCTTGGAGACCCAGTACTTC; CDR3: CAWSRTGVLETQYF
size: -; V: TRBV9; J: TRBJ1-2; D: -; DNA: TGTGCCAGCAGCGTAGGCTCAGTTAACTATGGCTACACCTTC; CDR3: CASSVGSVNYGYTF
size: -; V: TRBV6-2/TRBV6-3; J: TRBJ2-7; D: TRBD2; DNA: TGTGCCAGCAGTTTTGGGCTAGCGGGCGGTGAAAGCTCCTACGAGCAGTACTTC; CDR3: CASSFGLAGGESSYEQYF
size: -; V: TRBV14; J: TRBJ2-1; D: -; DNA: TGTGCCAGCAGCCTCTCCTACTCGGACAATGAGCAGTTCTTC; CDR3: CASSLSYSDNEQFF
size: -; V: TRBV7-8; J: TRBJ1-6; D: -; DNA: TGTGCCAGCAGCTCGCTAAACTATAATTCACCCCTCCACTTT; CDR3: CASSSLNYNSPLHF
size: -; V: TRBV2; J: TRBJ1-5; D: -; DNA: TGTGCCAGCAGATTTCGACAGGCGCGCGCGCCCCAGCATTTT; CDR3: CASRFRQARAPQHF
size: -; V: TRBV4-1; J: TRBJ2-7; D: -; DNA: TGCGCCAGCAGCCACGACCCGGGGTACGAGCAGTACTTC; CDR3: CASSHDPGYEQYF
size: -; V: TRBV4-1; J: TRBJ1-1; D: -; DNA: TGCGCCAGCAGCCAAGGGAAGGGAGGGACTGAAGCTTTCTTT; CDR3: CASSQGKGGTEAFF
size: -; V: TRBV19; J: TRBJ1-4; D: TRBD1; DNA: TGTGCCAGTAGTGCCAGGACAGGGCTTAATGAAAAACTGTTTTTT; CDR3: CASSARTGLNEKLFF
size: -; V: TRBV7-9; J: TRBJ1-2; D: -; DNA: TGTGCCAGCAGCTTATCTCGACAGACGAGGAACTATGGCTACACCTTC; CDR3: CASSLSRQTRNYGYTF
size: -; V: TRBV15; J: TRBJ2-1; D: -; DNA: TGTGCCACCAGCAGTGGGAGTCTCACCTACAATGAGCAGTTCTTC; CDR3: CATSSGSLTYNEQFF
size: -; V: TRBV15; J: TRBJ1-2; D: -; DNA: TGTGCCACCAGACGGACAGCGGAGATCTATGGCTACACCTTC; CDR3: CATRRTAEIYGYTF
size: few; V: TRBV6-5; J: TRBJ1-6; D: TRBD1; DNA: TGTGCCAGCAGCGGACAGGGACGTTCACCCCTCCACTTT; CDR3: CASSGQGRSPLHF
size: -; V: TRBV4-2; J: TRBJ1-1; D: TRBD1; DNA: TGTGCCAGCAGCCACCGTACAGGGGTAAACACTGAAGCTTTCTTT; CDR3: CASSHRTGVNTEAFF
size: -; V: TRBV27; J: TRBJ1-5; D: -; DNA: TGTGCCAGCACCTTAGGAGGGGGGGGGAAAAATCAGCCCCAGCATTTT; CDR3: CASTLGGGGKNQPQHF
size: -; V: TRBV27; J: TRBJ2-7; D: -; DNA: TGTGCCAGCAGTTCCTACAGGGTCTCCTCCGAGCAGTACTTC; CDR3: CASSSYRVSSEQYF
size: -; V: TRBV21-1; J: TRBJ2-6; D: -; DNA: TGTGCCAGCACCCCTAAGGACAGGGCCTCTGGGGCCAACGTCCTGACTTTC; CDR3: CASTPKDRASGANVLTF
size: -; V: TRBV18; J: TRBJ1-3; D: -; DNA: TGTGCCAGCTCCCCGGGGAATGGAAACACCATATATTTT; CDR3: CASSPGNGNTIYF
size: -; V: TRBV6-2/TRBV6-3; J: TRBJ1-2; D: -; DNA: TGTGCCAGCAGTTCCGGGACATCCAACTATGGCTACACCTTC; CDR3: CASSSGTSNYGYTF
size: -; V: TRBV2; J: TRBJ2-1; D: TRBD2; DNA: TGTGCCAGCAAAGGGGTAGCGGCGGGGGGTGGTGAGCAGTTCTTC; CDR3: CASKGVAAGGGEQFF
size: few; V: TRBV11-2; J: TRBJ2-2; D: TRBD1; DNA: TGTGCCAGCAGACTGATCCGACAGGGAAACACCGGGGAGCTGTTTTTT; CDR3: CASRLIRQGNTGELFF
size: -; V: TRBV7-6; J: TRBJ2-1; D: -; DNA: TGTGCCAGCAGCTCCCCGGGACAGGCCGCGGGGGATGAGCAGTTCTTC; CDR3: CASSSPGQAAGDEQFF
size: -; V: TRBV2; J: TRBJ1-2; D: -; DNA: TGTGCCAGCATCAACGGGGGTGGCTACACCTTC; CDR3: CASINGGGYTF
size: -; V: TRBV4-1; J: TRBJ1-2; D: -; DNA: TGCGCCAGCAGCCACGGTACTCCCTATGGCTACACCTTC; CDR3: CASSHGTPYGYTF
size: -; V: TRBV7-2; J: TRBJ2-7; D: -; DNA: TGTGCCAGCAGCTGGGATGGCGACTACTACGAGCAGTACTTC; CDR3: CASSWDGDYYEQYF
size: -; V: TRBV27; J: TRBJ2-7; D: -; DNA: TGTGCCAGCAGCCCGACAGGATACTACGAGCAGTACTTC; CDR3: CASSPTGYYEQYF
size: -; V: TRBV30; J: TRBJ1-4; D: -; DNA: TGTGCCTGGAGTGTACGGGGGGCGGGTGAAAAACTGTTTTTT; CDR3: CAWSVRGAGEKLFF
size: -; V: TRBV5-4; J: TRBJ2-1; D: -; DNA: TGTGCCAGCAGCTTGGCCCCGGACCCGGGGAACAATGAGCAGTTCTTC; CDR3: CASSLAPDPGNNEQFF
size: -; V: TRBV6-5; J: TRBJ1-2; D: TRBD1; DNA: TGTGCCAGCAGTTACACGGGACAGGGGGTTGGCTACACCTTC; CDR3: CASSYTGQGVGYTF